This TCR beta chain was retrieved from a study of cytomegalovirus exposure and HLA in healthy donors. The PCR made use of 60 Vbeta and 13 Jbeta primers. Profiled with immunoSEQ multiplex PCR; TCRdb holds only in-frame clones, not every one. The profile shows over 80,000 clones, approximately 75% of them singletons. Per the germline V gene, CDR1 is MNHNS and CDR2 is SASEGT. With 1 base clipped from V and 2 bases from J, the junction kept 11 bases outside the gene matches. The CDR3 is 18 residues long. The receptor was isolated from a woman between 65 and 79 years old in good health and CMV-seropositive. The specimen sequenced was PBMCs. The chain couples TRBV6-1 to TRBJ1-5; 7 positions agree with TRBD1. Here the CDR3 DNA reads TGTGCCAGCAGTGAAGTGGGCAGGGGGTCGTGGGGCAATCAGCCCCAGCATTTT. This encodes CASSEVGRGSWGNQPQHF.